The present T cell receptor beta chain was sequenced within a study of T cell responses to AZD1222 COVID-19 vaccine. Study-wide findings and caveats: Vaccine-associated CD4 TCRs spanned spike, dominant at 160-218 and 743-854.

In the case of this clone: Its antigen is undetermined.

Assay: immunoSEQ multiplex PCR; the TCRdb copy retains only in-frame clones and omits some. The sample carries 50,000 to 70,000 clones, nearly 90% recorded once. Germline trimming cut 5 bases from V and 6 bases from J; bases unmatched to any gene: 9. The germline V gene encodes CDR1 LNHDA and CDR2 SQIVND (reference sequence). This CDR3 spans 16 amino acids. V usage is TRBV19 and J usage is TRBJ1-5; 11 positions match TRBD1. The sequences come from peripheral blood, collected 28 days after the second AZD1222 dose. The receptor comes from an adult who received the AZD1222 COVID-19 vaccine. In DNA, the CDR3 is TGTGCCAGTAGTGCCTGGGACAGGGGGTCGAGTCAGCCCCAGCATTTT. Its protein product is CASSAWDRGSSQPQHF.